This section outlines one TCR beta chain sequence together with its context. Its antigen is currently not known. Because the CDR3 is missing its conserved closing phenylalanine or tryptophan, this is likely a read error. The germline V gene gives CDR1 as SGHDN and CDR2 as FVKESK. The CDR3 length equals 13 residues, ends included. Kept here is only the CDR3 DNA, which spans 39 bases and is read in frame from base 1. Deletion took 4 bases off V and 1 base off J, with a span of 7 bases between the germline ends. This entry belongs to a study of T cells in Graves' hyperthyroidism and ophthalmopathy (dated by TCRdb to between 2017 and 2020). Notes on the research overall: Peripheral blood samples were taken at the time of initial diagnosis, prior to any treatment. In several Graves' hyperthyroidism patients, the study also compared T-cell repertoires from thyroid tissue with T-cell repertoires from blood. TCR Vbeta CDR3 sequencing of approximately 140 peripheral blood samples (over 40 ophthalmopathy, under 80 hyperthyroidism and some 17 progressor patients) is reported in the paper. The roughly 91 discovery patients were randomly divided into training and test sets at a 7:3 ratio. An independent validation cohort of under 20 hyperthyroidism patients and about 15 patients who later progressed to ophthalmopathy tested prospective prediction of ophthalmopathy. To identify distinguishing TCR V-J signatures, a discovery cohort of 90 to 100 patients was used, comprising under 45 with Graves' ophthalmopathy and some 60 with stable Graves' hyperthyroidism. After sampling, hyperthyroidism patients received methimazole starting at 30 mg daily, and ophthalmopathy patients received high-dose intravenous methylprednisolone. What the authors observed across the whole study: Blood samples also contained most of the expanded thyroid clonotypes (frequency above 0.001), which suggests that blood repertoires may reflect thyroid immune responses. A model built on a 13 V-J signature distinguished ophthalmopathy from stable hyperthyroidism, reaching over 85% sensitivity and around 81% specificity in cross-validation and 80%/75% in testing. Sample size was not statistically predetermined, and investigators were not blinded to group allocation. In validation, the model predicted progression to ophthalmopathy with approximately 71% sensitivity and around 72% specificity, a median of about six months before onset.

Stable Graves' hyperthyroidism was defined as the absence of progression to ophthalmopathy over 18 months of follow-up. Hyperthyroidism patients were newly diagnosed, had a disease duration of under 2 months, and were aged 18 to 65 years. The study excluded patients with uncontrolled infections, other autoimmune diseases, pregnancy or lactation. Diagnoses relied on clinical symptoms, serum thyroxine and TRAb, thyroid ultrasound and orbital computed tomography. PBMCs were isolated from 7.5 to 10 ml of fresh peripheral blood by Ficoll-Paque density gradient centrifugation. Trizol reagent was used to extract total RNA, and RNA quality was then checked on an Agilent 2100 Bioanalyzer. The TCR beta CDR3 regions were amplified from the RNA transcripts. A first-round RT-PCR of the TCR CDR3 used the HTBI primer set with the Qiagen OneStep RT-PCR kit. The libraries were constructed in a second round of multiplex PCR and then size-selected and purified. Libraries were sequenced paired-end with 100 bp reads on an Illumina HiSeq2000. In the paper's pipeline: Raw data were processed with SOAPnuke, discarding reads with adapters, uncalled bases, mean Phred below 15, or no exact constant-primer or identifier match. COPE v1.2.5 was used to merge the high-quality paired reads, and each unique nucleotide sequence was defined as a clonotype. Clonotypes were aligned to IMGT TRBV, TRBD and TRBJ reference segments using MiTCR v1.1. The analysis included only V-J combinations with a frequency above 0.0001, which together covered more than 98% of the repertoires. A TCS score was defined as the ratio between F50 (clonal expansion) and ExV (chaos), using BLOSUM62-based TCRdist between CDR3 peptides within each V-J. Welch's t-statistics and random forest reduced around 510 V-J features to about 13, which were used in a naive Bayes classifier (R e1071). The public sequencing data were trimmed at Q25 with fastp and processed into clonotypes with MiXCR by TCRdb, which kept only in-frame beta chains. Entries that share a CDR3 protein sequence are merged under the most common genes and DNA. In this record, the V and J calls reflect TCRdb's handling and not the investigators' own analysis. The table for this sample lists approximately 610,000 distinct CDR3 sequences; roughly a sixth of them were counted only once. Jointly, the top ten make up 15% to 20% of the sample.

The sequencing sample was made of blood. The sequence links TRBV14 to TRBJ2-5, with no reliable assignment of the D segment. The TCR sequence derives from a woman under 30 with Graves' hyperthyroidism. The CDR3 region has the sequence CASSRTAQETQYL. At the DNA level, the sequence is TGTGCCAGCAGCCGGACGGCCCAAGAGACCCAGTACCTC.